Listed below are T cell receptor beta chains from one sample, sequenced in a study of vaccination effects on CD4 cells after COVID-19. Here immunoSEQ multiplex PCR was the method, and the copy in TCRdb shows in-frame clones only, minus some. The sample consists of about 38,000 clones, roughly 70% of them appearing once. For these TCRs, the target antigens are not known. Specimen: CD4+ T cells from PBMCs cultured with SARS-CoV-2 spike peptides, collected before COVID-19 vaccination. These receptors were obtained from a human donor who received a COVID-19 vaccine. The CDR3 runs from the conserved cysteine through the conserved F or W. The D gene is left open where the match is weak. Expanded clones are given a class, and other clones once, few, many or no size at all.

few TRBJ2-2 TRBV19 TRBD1 CASSIRAGGNTGELFF TGTGCCAGTAGTATTAGGGCAGGGGGGAACACCGGGGAGCTGTTTTTT
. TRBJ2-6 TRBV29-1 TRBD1 CSVEQGAGANVLTF TGCAGCGTCGAACAGGGGGCCGGGGCCAACGTCCTGACTTTC
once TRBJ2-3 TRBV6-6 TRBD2 CASRSRTSGGLDTQYF TGTGCCAGCAGGTCTAGGACTAGCGGGGGGTTAGATACGCAGTATTTT
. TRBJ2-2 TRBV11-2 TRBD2 CASSLEPGGNGELFF TGTGCCAGCAGCTTAGAACCGGGGGGGAACGGGGAGCTGTTTTTT
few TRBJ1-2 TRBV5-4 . CASSLDSSFNYGYTF TGTGCCAGCAGCTTGGACAGCTCCTTTAACTATGGCTACACCTTC
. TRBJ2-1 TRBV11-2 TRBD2 CASSLRLAGGGNEQFF TGTGCCAGCAGCTTACGACTAGCGGGAGGTGGCAATGAGCAGTTCTTC
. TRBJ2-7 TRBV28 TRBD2 CASNGGGSSYEQYF TGTGCCAGCAATGGCGGGGGAAGCTCCTACGAGCAGTACTTC
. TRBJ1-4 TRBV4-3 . CASSQRGNEKLFF TGCGCCAGCAGCCAGCGGGGGAATGAAAAACTGTTTTTT
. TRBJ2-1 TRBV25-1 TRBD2 CASSEYVVSSGGFEQFF TGTGCCAGCAGTGAATATGTAGTGTCTAGCGGGGGGTTTGAGCAGTTCTTC
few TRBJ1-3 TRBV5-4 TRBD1 CASSLQGAGNTIYF TGTGCCAGCAGCCTTCAGGGGGCTGGAAACACCATATATTTT
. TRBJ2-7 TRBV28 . CASSFRSYEQYF TGTGCCAGCAGTTTTAGGAGCTACGAGCAGTACTTC
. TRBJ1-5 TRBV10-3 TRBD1 CAIRGTGNQPQHF TGTGCCATCAGGGGGACAGGCAATCAGCCCCAGCATTTT
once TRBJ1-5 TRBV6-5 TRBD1 CASSRGSNQPQHF TGTGCCAGCAGCAGGGGGAGCAATCAGCCCCAGCATTTT
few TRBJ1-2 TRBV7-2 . CASSLARPEYGYTF TGTGCCAGCAGCTTAGCGCGGCCAGAGTATGGCTACACCTTC
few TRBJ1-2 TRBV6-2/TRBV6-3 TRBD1 CASSYADRAGYGYTF TGTGCCAGCAGTTACGCCGACAGGGCCGGCTATGGCTACACCTTC
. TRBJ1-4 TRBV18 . CASSRDRLTNEKLFF TGTGCCAGCTCGCGGGACCGGTTAACTAATGAAAAACTGTTTTTT
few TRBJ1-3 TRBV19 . CASSIPQANTIYF TGTGCCAGTAGTATCCCACAGGCCAACACCATATATTTT
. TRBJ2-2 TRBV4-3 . CASSQDATNTGELFF TGCGCCAGCAGCCAAGATGCCACGAACACCGGGGAGCTGTTTTTT
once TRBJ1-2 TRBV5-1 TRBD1 CASSSTGTGHYGYTF TGCGCCAGCAGCTCAACCGGGACAGGGCACTATGGCTACACCTTC
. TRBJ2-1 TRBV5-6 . CASSLRSPGPGSYNEQFF TGTGCCAGCAGCTTAAGAAGCCCGGGGCCGGGGTCCTACAATGAGCAGTTCTTC
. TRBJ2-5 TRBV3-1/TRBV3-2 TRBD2 CASVLHGGTQETQYF TGTGCCAGTGTACTACACGGGGGGACCCAAGAGACCCAGTACTTC
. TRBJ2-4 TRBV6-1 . CASSDPGGSKNIQYF TGTGCCAGCAGTGACCCAGGGGGGAGCAAAAACATTCAGTACTTC
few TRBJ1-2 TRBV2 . CATTMRTDTYGYTF TGTGCCACGACGATGCGGACCGATACTTATGGCTACACCTTC
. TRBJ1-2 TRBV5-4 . CASSLGLQGGYTF TGTGCCAGCAGCTTGGGGCTTCAGGGGGGCTACACCTTC
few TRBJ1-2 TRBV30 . CAWSVQARGYGYTF TGTGCCTGGAGTGTACAGGCCCGGGGCTATGGCTACACCTTC
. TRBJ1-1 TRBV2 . CASSEGAAFEAFF TGTGCCAGCAGTGAAGGGGCCGCTTTTGAAGCTTTCTTT
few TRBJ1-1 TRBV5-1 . CASSRVVNTEAFF TGCGCCAGCAGCCGGGTGGTGAACACTGAAGCTTTCTTT
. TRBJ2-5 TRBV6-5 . CASTPGKQGTQYF TGTGCCAGCACCCCAGGCAAGCAGGGGACCCAGTACTTC
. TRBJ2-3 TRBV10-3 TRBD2 CAISEAGGTTDTQYF TGTGCCATCAGTGAGGCGGGAGGGACCACAGATACGCAGTATTTT
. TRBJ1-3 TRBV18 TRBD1 CASSLRGTGAGNTIYF TGTGCCAGCTCACTACGCGGGACAGGGGCTGGAAACACCATATATTTT
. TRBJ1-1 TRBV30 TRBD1 CAWSRQGGPEAFF TGTGCCTGGAGCCGACAGGGGGGACCTGAAGCTTTCTTT
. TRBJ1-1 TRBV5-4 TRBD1 CASSLRQGVRSNTEAFF TGTGCCAGCAGCTTGCGACAGGGGGTTAGGTCGAACACTGAAGCTTTCTTT
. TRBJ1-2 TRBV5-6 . CASSLFTAANYGYTF TGTGCCAGCAGCTTGTTTACAGCTGCTAACTATGGCTACACCTTC
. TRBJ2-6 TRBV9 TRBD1 CASSKGQSSGANVLTF TGTGCCAGCAGCAAGGGACAGAGCTCTGGGGCCAACGTCCTGACTTTC
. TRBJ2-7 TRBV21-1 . CASSKDEGRDGEQYF TGTGCCAGCAGCAAAGACGAGGGGCGAGACGGCGAGCAGTACTTC
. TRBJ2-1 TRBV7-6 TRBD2 CASSLVASGGVGEQFF TGTGCCAGCAGCTTAGTGGCTAGCGGGGGGGTAGGTGAGCAGTTCTTC
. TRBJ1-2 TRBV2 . CASIGNYGYTF TGTGCCAGCATCGGGAACTATGGCTACACCTTC
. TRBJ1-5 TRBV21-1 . CASSKALESNQPQHF TGTGCCAGCAGCAAAGCGCTAGAGAGCAATCAGCCCCAGCATTTT
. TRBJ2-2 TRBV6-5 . CASNGGQFTGELFF TGTGCCAGCAACGGCGGACAGTTCACCGGGGAGCTGTTTTTT
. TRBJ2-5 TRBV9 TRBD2 CASSVAGGARETQYF TGTGCCAGCAGCGTAGCGGGGGGAGCACGGGAGACCCAGTACTTC
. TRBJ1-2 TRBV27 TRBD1 CASSTGQGKGRGYTF TGTGCCAGCAGTACGGGACAGGGCAAAGGTCGTGGCTACACCTTC
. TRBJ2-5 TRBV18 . CASSPKAGKQETQYF TGTGCCAGCTCACCAAAGGCTGGCAAACAAGAGACCCAGTACTTC
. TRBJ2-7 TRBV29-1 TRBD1 CSVEEQDRTTYEQYF TGCAGCGTTGAAGAACAGGACAGGACGACCTACGAGCAGTACTTC
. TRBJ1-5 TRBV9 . CASSVETGQPQHF TGTGCCAGCAGCGTAGAAACGGGGCAGCCCCAGCATTTT
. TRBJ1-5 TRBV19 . CASWIGGKGSNQPQHF TGTGCCAGCTGGATCGGGGGAAAAGGAAGCAATCAGCCCCAGCATTTT
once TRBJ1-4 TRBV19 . CASSVTATNEKLFF TGTGCCAGTAGTGTCACAGCAACTAATGAAAAACTGTTTTTT
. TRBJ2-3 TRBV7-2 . CASSLASGMSTDTQYF TGTGCCAGCAGCTTAGCTAGCGGAATGAGCACAGATACGCAGTATTTT
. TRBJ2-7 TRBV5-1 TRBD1 CASSLALSGQRSYEQYF TGCGCCAGCAGCTTGGCCTTATCGGGACAGCGCTCCTACGAGCAGTACTTC
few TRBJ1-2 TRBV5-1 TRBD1 CASSRGGQGALGYTF TGCGCCAGCAGCCGGGGGGGACAGGGGGCGCTTGGCTACACCTTC
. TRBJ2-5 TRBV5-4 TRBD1 CASSLAGTVQETQYF TGTGCCAGCAGCTTGGCTGGGACAGTCCAAGAGACCCAGTACTTC
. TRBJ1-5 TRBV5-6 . CASSLGGGQIYSNQPQHF TGTGCCAGCAGCTTAGGGGGAGGGCAGATTTATAGCAATCAGCCCCAGCATTTT